This T cell receptor (beta chain) was captured in a study of cytomegalovirus exposure and HLA in healthy donors. PCR primers comprised 60 Vbeta and 13 Jbeta primers. Libraries were prepared by immunoSEQ multiplex PCR; TCRdb keeps only in-frame clonotypes and omits some of them. Of approximately 100,000 clones in the sample, roughly 80% are singletons; the top ten hold 4%. Trimming removed 5 bases at V and 1 base at J, with 8 bases between. Germline V gene data show CDR1 as SEHNR and CDR2 as FQNEAQ (reference sequence). This CDR3 spans 14 amino acids. A note on this clone: The sample carries other DNA sequences with the same CDR3.

This TCR was sampled from a man in his fifties in good health and CMV-seropositive. Material for sequencing was PBMCs. J is TRBJ2-2 and V is TRBV7-9, with D possibly TRBD1 on 5 matching bases. CDR3 sequence: CASSPGQNTGELFF. As DNA, the CDR3 is TGTGCCAGCAGCCCCGGACAGAACACCGGGGAGCTGTTTTTT. The full variable domain, with the rest looked up from reference TRBV7-9 and TRBJ2-2, is DTGVSQNPRHKITKRGQNVTFRCDPISEHNRLYWYRQTLGQGPEFLTYFQNEAQLEKSRLLSDRFSAERPKGSFSTLEIQRTEQGDSAMYLCASSPGQNTGELFFGEGSRLTVL.